Detailed here is one T cell receptor beta chain. As yet, its antigen is unknown. The ends were cut back, 1 base at V and 5 bases at J, with 14 bases in the middle. Germline loops: CDR1 LNHNV, CDR2 YYDKDF (reference sequence). CDR3 length: 15 amino acids. Investigators prepared the TCR beta libraries by applying iRepertoire HTBI primers and Arm-PCR of CDR3 regions. Each CDR3 protein gets one entry after TCRdb re-called the multiplex PCR reads with MiXCR. The sample contains some 430,000 distinct CDR3 sequences, around a fifth of which appear only once. As to time point: persistent/refractory GD, antithyroid drugs over 5 years with positive TRAb. Extracted PBMC RNA gave rise to the TCR library. These data originate in a study of regulatory T cells in long-lasting Graves disease. Points from the study as a whole: Accuracy was perhaps lowered by the small sample size. TCR diversity in persistent Graves' patients was below that of newly diagnosed ones.

The TCR originated in a female donor with Graves disease. Source: peripheral blood mononuclear cells (PBMCs), taken when the disease was refractory, from a patient treated with antithyroid drugs. This chain uses TRBV15 with TRBJ1-1; no clear D. For the CDR3, the DNA is TGTGCCACCAGCAGAGCCCTCCTTGGGCGTACTGAAGCTTTCTTT. This sequence encodes CATSRALLGRTEAFF.